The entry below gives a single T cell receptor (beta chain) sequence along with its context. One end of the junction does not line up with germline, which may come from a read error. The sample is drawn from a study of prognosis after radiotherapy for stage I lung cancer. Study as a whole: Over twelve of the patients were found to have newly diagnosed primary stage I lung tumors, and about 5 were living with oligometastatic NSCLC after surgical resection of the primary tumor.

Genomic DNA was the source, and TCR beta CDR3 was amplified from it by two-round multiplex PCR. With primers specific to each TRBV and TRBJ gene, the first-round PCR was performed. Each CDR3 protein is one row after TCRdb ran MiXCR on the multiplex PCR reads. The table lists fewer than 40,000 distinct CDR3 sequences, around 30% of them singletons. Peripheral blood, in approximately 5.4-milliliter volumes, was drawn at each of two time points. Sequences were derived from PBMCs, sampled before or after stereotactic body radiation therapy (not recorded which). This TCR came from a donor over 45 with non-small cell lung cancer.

CDR3 protein: CASLTGIMSTDTQYF. CDR3 bases: TGTGCCAGTCTGACAGGGATTATGAGCACAGATACTCAGTATTTT. V is TRBV19 and J is TRBJ2-3; 7 bases fit TRBD1. Germline V gives CDR1 LNHDA, CDR2 SQIVND (reference sequence). The CDR3 length is 15 residues.